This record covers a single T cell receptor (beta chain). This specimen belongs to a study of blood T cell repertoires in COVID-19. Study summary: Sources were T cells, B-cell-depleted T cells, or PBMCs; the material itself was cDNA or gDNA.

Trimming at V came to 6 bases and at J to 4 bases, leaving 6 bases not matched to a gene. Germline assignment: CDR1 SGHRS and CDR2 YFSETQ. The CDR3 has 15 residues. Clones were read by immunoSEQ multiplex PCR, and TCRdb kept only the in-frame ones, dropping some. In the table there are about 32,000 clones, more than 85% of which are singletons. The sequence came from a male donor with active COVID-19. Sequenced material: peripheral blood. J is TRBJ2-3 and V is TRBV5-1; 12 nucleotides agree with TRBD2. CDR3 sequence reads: CASKLAGGSPDTQYF. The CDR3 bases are TGCGCCAGCAAACTAGCGGGGGGTAGCCCAGATACGCAGTATTTT.